The sequence of this T cell receptor beta chain was determined in a study of blood T cell repertoires in COVID-19. V dropped 5 bases and J dropped 8 bases, with 15 bases sitting between them. The CDR3 spans 13 residues. CDR1 LGHDT and CDR2 YNNKEL come from the germline V gene (reference sequence). Assay: immunoSEQ multiplex PCR; the TCRdb copy retains only in-frame clones and omits some. The sample holds more than 300,000 clones; roughly 86% are singletons and the top ten take about 1.7%. The sequence came from a woman between 25 and 40 years old with COVID-19, enrolled during active disease. V and J are TRBV3-1 (or the pseudogene TRBV3-2) and TRBJ1-2, with a tentative D call TRBD1 (6 bases). Sequenced sample: peripheral blood. The CDR3 spells CASSTGISSGYTF. The CDR3 nucleotides read TGTGCCAGCAGCACAGGGATTTCGTCGGGCTACACCTTC.